The 20 T cell receptor beta chains below were found in one sample sequenced in a study of metastatic and nonmetastatic thyroid tumors. TCRdb re-analyzed the PCR reads using MiXCR. Here the sample spans thousands of clones, under 35% being singletons. All patients were treatment-naive before thyroid surgery. The sequenced sample consisted of tumor tissue. The origin of the receptors is a female donor with papillary thyroid cancer or a benign thyroid nodule (not recorded which). Some clones in this sample may be carry-over from other donors' samples.

A few counts support this clone. The rearrangement joins TRBV27 to TRBJ2-1; 11 bases agree with TRBD2. Unmatched junction bases numbered 1, after V lost 2 bases and J lost 4 bases. Germline CDR1 is MNHEY and CDR2 is SMNVEV (reference sequence). This CDR3 spans 15 amino acids. CDR3 DNA: TGTGCCAGCAGTTTAAGACTAGCGGGGTACAATGAGCAGTTCTTC. This codes for CASSLRLAGYNEQFF.

CDR3: CSARDLWGLHGYTF. Written as DNA, the CDR3 is TGCAGTGCTAGAGATCTATGGGGCCTCCATGGCTACACCTTC. This sequence joins TRBV20-1 and TRBJ1-2; D is possibly TRBD1 (5 bases). This CDR3 is 14 amino acids long. With 0 bases removed from V and 6 bases from J, the gap between germline ends came to 14 bases. Germline CDR1 reads DFQATT; CDR2 reads SNEGSKA (reference sequence).

This clone was seen ten or more times. The chain uses TRBV27 and TRBJ1-6; tentatively, D is TRBD1 (6 bases). The CDR3 is 17 residues long. Germline V gives CDR1 MNHEY, CDR2 SMNVEV (reference sequence). With 3 bases removed from V and 4 bases from J, the gap between germline ends came to 16 bases. CDR3 nucleotides: TGTGCCAGCAGTTTCACGGGGGGCCGATGGTATAATTCACCCCTCCACTTT. It yields the protein CASSFTGGRWYNSPLHF.

This chain joins TRBV5-1 and TRBJ1-3; D not certain. Germline CDR1 is SGHRS and CDR2 is YFSETQ. V was shortened by 0 bases and J by 4 bases, with 5 bases between the two germline ends. The CDR3 has 13 residues. CDR3 protein: CASSLGSGNTIYF. CDR3 DNA sequence: TGCGCCAGCAGCTTGGGCTCCGGAAACACCATATATTTT.

The chain is built from TRBV3-1 and TRBJ2-3; D could derive from TRBD1 or TRBD2 (5 bases each). Germline V gives CDR1 LGHDT, CDR2 YNNKEL (reference sequence). V was trimmed by 0 bases and J by 6 bases, leaving 16 bases between them. This CDR3 spans 16 amino acids. The CDR3 coding sequence is TGTGCCAGCAGCCAAGAAGGGTGGGACCCGGGGGATACGCAGTATTTT. As protein: CASSQEGWDPGDTQYF.

The rearrangement links TRBV6-2 or TRBV6-3 to TRBJ2-6; D is unresolved. Trimming took off 0 bases at V and 3 bases at J, with 3 bases between the two ends. There are 14 residues in the CDR3. CDR1 is MNHEY, CDR2 SVGEGT, per germline. CDR3 nucleotides: TGTGCCAGCAGTTACTCGAGTGGGGCCAACGTCCTGACTTTC. Amino acids: CASSYSSGANVLTF.

As to this clone: One junction end does not reproduce the germline sequence, and a read error may be involved. The rearrangement uses TRBV19 and TRBJ2-7, with 9 nucleotides matching TRBD1. Germline CDR1 reads LNHDA; CDR2 reads SQIVND (reference sequence). The CDR3 covers 14 residues. The CDR3 loop reads CASRASGQGYDQYF. The CDR3 nucleotides are TGTGCCAGTAGAGCTTCGGGACAGGGCTACGATCAGTACTTC.

The chain has TRBV7-6 and TRBJ2-7, with a possible D match to TRBD2 (6 bases). V was shortened by 5 bases and J by 4 bases, with 9 bases between the two germline ends. The CDR3 totals 12 residues. CDR1 is SGHVS, CDR2 FNYEAQ, per germline. This CDR3 is CASSQGTYEQYF. The CDR3 bases are TGTGCCAGCAGCCAAGGGACTTACGAGCAGTACTTC.

In nucleotides, the CDR3 is TGTGCCAGCAGTACCCGGACTAGCGGATCCGCGGGGACCCAGTACTTC. Its protein is CASSTRTSGSAGTQYF. The V and J genes are TRBV12-3 or TRBV12-4 and TRBJ2-5; 10 bases agree with TRBD2. J gave up 7 bases and V 5 bases, and 13 bases lay outside the gene matches. This CDR3 spans 16 amino acids.

The genes are TRBV6-2 or TRBV6-3 and TRBJ1-5, with 12 bases lining up with TRBD1. The junction had 7 bases not matched to a gene; V was cut back by 7 bases and J by 6 bases. The CDR3 consists of 15 residues. Per the germline V gene, CDR1 is MNHEY and CDR2 is SVGEGT. Here the CDR3 DNA reads TGTGCCAGCACCCAGGGACAGGGGGCATTTCAGCCCCAGCATTTT. This sequence encodes CASTQGQGAFQPQHF.

This clone is large (0.1 to 1%) by share. The V and J genes are TRBV11-2 and TRBJ1-2, with a weak D call TRBD1 (5 bases). Trimming pared 1 base from V and 8 bases from J, leaving 11 bases between. The CDR3 has 13 amino acids. Germline loops: CDR1 SGHAT, CDR2 FQNNGV. CDR3 in DNA: TGTGCCAGCAGCTTAGGCGGGGGTGGGGGCTACACCTTC. It yields the protein CASSLGGGGGYTF. Together with reference TRBV11-2 and TRBJ1-2, the CDR3 gives the full variable domain: EAGVAQSPRYKIIEKRQSVAFWCNPISGHATLYWYQQILGQGPKLLIQFQNNGVVDDSQLPKDRFSAERLKGVDSTLKIQPAKLEDSAVYLCASSLGGGGGYTFGSGTRLTVV.

This chain links TRBV15 with TRBJ1-5; TRBD1 agrees at 8 bases. Germline V gives CDR1 LNHNV, CDR2 YYDKDF (reference sequence). The junction had 5 bases not matched to a gene; V was cut back by 6 bases and J by 1 base. This CDR3 region has 15 residues. The chain's CDR3 is CATRDRVGSNQPQHF. The CDR3, as DNA: TGTGCCACCAGGGACAGGGTCGGGAGCAATCAGCCCCAGCATTTT.

On this clone: Because the CDR3 is missing its conserved closing phenylalanine or tryptophan, this is likely a read error. This sequence joins TRBV11-2 and TRBJ1-6, with 9 bases matching TRBD1. The V gene's germline CDR1 is SGHAT and CDR2 FQNNGV. This CDR3 has 16 residues. The DNA of the CDR3 is TGTGCCAGTAGACCCACAGGGGGCTCCTATAACTCACCCCTCCACCTT. This codes for CASRPTGGSYNSPLHL.

This clone counts as medium-sized. The V and J genes are TRBV7-9 and TRBJ2-7; possible D gene TRBD1, 6 bases. Germline V gene lookup returns CDR1 SEHNR and CDR2 FQNEAQ (reference sequence). The CDR3 is 13 residues long. V lost 9 bases to trimming and J lost 2 bases, with 14 bases between them. The CDR3 coding sequence is TGTGCCAGTTCCCGGGACACCGCCTACGAGCAGTACTTC. Protein product: CASSRDTAYEQYF.

V and J are TRBV6-1 and TRBJ2-5; D ambiguous. Germline CDR1 reads MNHNS; CDR2 reads SASEGT. The CDR3 is 12 residues long. V lost 1 base to trimming and J lost 6 bases, with 6 bases between them. CDR3 sequence (DNA): TGTGCCAGCAGTGAAGTGAGGAAGACCCAGTACTTC. Its translation is CASSEVRKTQYF.

This chain connects TRBV20-1 to TRBJ1-5, with a weak D call TRBD1 (6 bases). The CDR3 contains 15 residues. The V end was cut by 2 bases, the J end by 5 bases, with 16 bases between. Germline lookup yields CDR1 DFQATT and CDR2 SNEGSKA (reference sequence). The CDR3 DNA sequence: TGCAGTGCTAGACCTCGGACAGCCAATGATCAGCCCCAGCATTTT. Encoded protein: CSARPRTANDQPQHF.

This clone is deemed large. This chain joins TRBV2 and TRBJ2-3; tentatively, D is TRBD1 (5 bases). Per germline, CDR1 SNHLY and CDR2 FYNNEI. V gave up 4 bases and J gave up 2 bases, with 7 bases separating them. This CDR3 spans 13 amino acids. CDR3 sequence: CASSAGNTDTQYF. CDR3 in DNA: TGTGCCAGCAGTGCAGGGAACACAGATACGCAGTATTTT. Filled out from reference TRBV2 and TRBJ2-3, the complete variable domain reads EPEVTQTPSHQVTQMGQEVILRCVPISNHLYFYWYRQILGQKVEFLVSFYNNEISEKSEIFDDQFSVERPDGSNFTLKIRSTKLEDSAMYFCASSAGNTDTQYFGPGTRLTVL.

The J gene is TRBJ2-5, the V gene TRBV10-3; 12 bases map to TRBD2. CDR3 length equals 17 residues. Trimming took 4 bases from V and 3 from J; bases not matched to a gene: 9. The germline gives CDR1 ENHRY, CDR2 SYGVKD. In DNA, the CDR3 is TGTGCCATCAGTGCCCTAGCGGGAGGGCCATTTGAAGAGACCCAGTACTTC. Its translation: CAISALAGGPFEETQYF.

The rearrangement links TRBV29-1 to TRBJ2-7; no firm D call. V dropped 4 bases and J dropped 0 bases, with 10 bases sitting between them. This CDR3 contains 13 residues. CDR1 SQVTM and CDR2 ANQGSEA come from the germline V gene. The CDR3 DNA follows: TGCAGCGTTGTGGTCGCCATCTCCTACGAGCAGTACTTC. Translation: CSVVVAISYEQYF.

This clone was seen a few times. This chain links TRBV20-1 with TRBJ2-2; a possible D gene is TRBD2 (5 bases). The length of the CDR3 is 12 residues. V was clipped by 3 bases and J by 6 bases, with 8 bases between them. CDR1 is DFQATT and CDR2 is SNEGSKA in the germline V gene (reference sequence). CDR3: CSARRDPGELFF. Written as DNA, the CDR3 is TGCAGTGCTAGGAGGGATCCCGGGGAGCTGTTTTTT.